Described below is a single TCR beta chain sequence and its context. Per the study methods: Amplification of reference gene primers provided the estimated nucleated cell counts. Here immunoSEQ multiplex PCR was the method, and the copy in TCRdb shows in-frame clones only, minus some. For V, J and clone size, that table is used; D and trimming come from the DNA. In the table there are more than 300,000 clones, roughly 90% of which are singletons. These data are taken from a study of blood T cell repertoires in COVID-19. Study-level information: PBMCs, B-cell-depleted T cells, or T cells provided the cDNA or gDNA that made up the material.

Recruited during active infection, patients (from Seattle) were subsequently followed longitudinally. The CDR3 spans 13 residues. Trimming pared 0 bases from V and 5 bases from J, leaving 8 bases between. Germline V gives CDR1 SGHRS, CDR2 YFSETQ. Sequencing used peripheral blood. This clonotype was sampled from a woman between 25 and 40 years old with COVID-19, enrolled during active disease. This sequence joins TRBV5-1 and TRBJ1-1, with no clear D. The CDR3 region has the DNA TGCGCCAGCAGCTTGGGAGGTACAACTGAAGCTTTCTTT. Translation gives CASSLGGTTEAFF.